The entry below gives a single T cell receptor beta chain sequence along with its context. Given a much more abundant clone one base away, this may be a read error. Germline V gives CDR1 MNHNS, CDR2 SASEGT. There are 14 residues in the CDR3. TCRdb re-analysed the PCR reads in MiXCR, keeping a single row per CDR3 protein. The sample lists some 11,000 distinct CDR3 sequences, about a quarter occurring once. The sample belongs to a study of immune characterization of retroperitoneal liposarcoma. The chain is built from TRBV6-1 and TRBJ1-5; a possible D gene is TRBD1 (5 bases). Material: tumor tissue. The sequence came from a male donor with retroperitoneal liposarcoma. DNA of the CDR3: TGTGCCAACAGTGTCCGGGGGTTGGATCAGCCCCAGCATTTT. Its translation: CANSVRGLDQPQHF.